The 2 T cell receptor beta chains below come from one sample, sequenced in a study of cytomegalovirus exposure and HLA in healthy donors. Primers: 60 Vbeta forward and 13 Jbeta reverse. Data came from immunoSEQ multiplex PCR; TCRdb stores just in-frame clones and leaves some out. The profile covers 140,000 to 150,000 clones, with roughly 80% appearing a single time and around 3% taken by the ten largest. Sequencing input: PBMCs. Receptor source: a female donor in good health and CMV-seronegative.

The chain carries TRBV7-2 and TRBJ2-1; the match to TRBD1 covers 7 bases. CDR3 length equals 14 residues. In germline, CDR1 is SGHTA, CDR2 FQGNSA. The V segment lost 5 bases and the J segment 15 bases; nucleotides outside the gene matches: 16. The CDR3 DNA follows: TGTGCCAGCAGCCCAACCCTCGGACAGGCTTCCTGGTTCTTC. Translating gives CASSPTLGQASWFF.

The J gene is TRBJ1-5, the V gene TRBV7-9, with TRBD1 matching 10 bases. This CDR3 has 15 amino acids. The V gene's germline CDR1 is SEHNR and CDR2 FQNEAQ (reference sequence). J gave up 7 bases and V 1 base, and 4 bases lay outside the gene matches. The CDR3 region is CASSLGQGARQPQHF. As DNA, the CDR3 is TGTGCCAGCAGCTTAGGACAGGGGGCGAGGCAGCCCCAGCATTTT.